This TCR beta chain is drawn from a study of CD8 T cells in Susac syndrome. About the study: Blood was drawn from patients with Susac syndrome. At that point, they were therapy-naive, on corticosteroids, or on intravenous immunoglobulin alone.

After extraction with the RNeasy kit, 0.5 to 1 ug of the RNA was reverse transcribed using random hexamers. The TCR beta CDR3 was amplified by immunoSEQ multiplex PCR across 54 Vbeta, 13 Jbeta. TCRdb reanalysed the immunoSEQ multiplex PCR reads using MiXCR and keeps one entry per CDR3 protein. In the table there are about 240,000 distinct CDR3 sequences, almost 97% of which are singletons. Overall study results and limits: The study recognized that the number of individuals in its TCR sequencing and HLA analysis was relatively small.

The V and J ends lost 0 bases and 2 bases respectively, with 13 bases between them. The CDR3 is made up of 15 amino acids. Looked up from germline, CDR1 is DFQATT and CDR2 is SNEGSKA (reference sequence). Worth noting for this clonotype: What it binds is not known.

Sequenced input: CD4+ T cells from PBMCs. The TCR comes from a human donor with Susac syndrome. V gene TRBV20-1 combines with J gene TRBJ2-5, with D possibly called TRBD1 or TRBD2 (5 bases each). CDR3 nucleotide sequence: TGCAGTGCTAGAGAGATAGGGACGCCTCAAGAGACCCAGTACTTC. This gives the protein CSAREIGTPQETQYF.